This TCR beta chain was identified during a study of spatial heterogeneity in lung cancer (dated by TCRdb to the late 2010s). As for the study more broadly: Beta-chain transcripts were consistently detected in greater numbers than alpha-chain transcripts, which likely reflects a higher abundance of beta-chain transcripts. In tumor regions, TCR transcript counts showed a strong correlation with a T cell transcriptional module score derived from matched bulk RNA-seq. TCR alpha and beta repertoires were quantitatively compared across multiple tumor regions, matched nontumor lung and blood in non-small cell lung cancer. In the raw uncorrected reads, each unique combination of TCR and UMI appeared more than ten times on average. TCR repertoire features were related to nonsynonymous mutation counts determined by whole-exome sequencing of tumor tissue. At surgery, hundreds of tumor regions, roughly 62 matched nontumor lung samples and some 54 PBMC samples were TCR-sequenced for both alpha and beta chains.

General conclusions and limits of the study: Counts of ubiquitous and regional expanded TCRs were found to correlate with counts of ubiquitous and regional nonsynonymous mutations, respectively. Additional single-cell paired TCR alpha and beta sequencing was considered necessary to confirm, at a functional level, the hypothesis that regional TCRs recognize regional mutations. A correlation was observed between the number of expanded intratumoral alpha and beta TCRs and the tumor nonsynonymous mutation count. TCR-seq coverage of tumor T cells was estimated at only around 7% for alpha chains and about 14% for beta chains.

From cysteine to phenylalanine, the CDR3 is 14 amino acids long. Only CDR3 DNA remains: 42 bases, in frame from the first base. Looking up the germline V gene yields CDR1 SGHDT and CDR2 YYEEEE. V lost 2 bases and J lost 3 bases; the stretch between them is 11 bases long. In the paper's terms, the time point label means: sample taken at primary tumor resection. The donors were 65 to 90 patients from the lung TRACERx cohort who had early-stage, untreated non-small cell lung cancer. TCR sequencing used whole RNA extracted from tumor and nontumor lung tissue, or from cryopreserved PBMC samples, without cell sorting. Only patients for whom sufficient RNA was available from at least two tumor regions were selected for TCR sequencing. Tumor and adjacent nontumor lung specimens were reviewed by a lung pathologist before selection. In the case of this clonotype: It has no known antigen specificity. No much larger clone is present one base from it, and per-base qualities are unavailable.

Library preparation was by 5' RACE. The run used a NextSeq 500. The TCR library protocol attached a unique molecular identifier to each TCR cDNA molecule to allow correction of PCR and sequencing errors. As for the original processing: TCR identification, UMI-based error correction and CDR3 extraction were performed with Decombinator tools. Expanded TCRs were defined as those above a frequency of 2 per 1,000, corresponding to the top 1% of the tumor frequency distribution. Expanded tumor TCRs were classed as regional if statistically deemed absent (corrected P<0.05) from at least one tumor region, otherwise ubiquitous. Rényi diversity was computed with the R vegan package after subsampling each repertoire 100 times to 5,000 TCRs. CDR3 similarity networks were built from amino acid triplet string-kernel similarity, with CDR3s being connected when pairwise similarity was above 0.82. TCRdb handled the public reads itself, with Q25 trimming in fastp and clone calling in MiXCR, and kept productive beta chains. Every entry covers one CDR3 protein and lists the most common genes and DNA from its rows. The V and J calls and clone size come from TCRdb's table, not from the authors' own analysis. Across this sample there are some 10,000 distinct CDR3 sequences, with about an eighth seen only once. More than 30% of the sample is held by the ten biggest clonotypes.

The V gene is TRBV5-6 and the J gene is TRBJ1-1, with no confident D gene call. The specimen was lung tumor tissue, collected at surgery. This TCR came from a male donor with early-stage non-small cell lung cancer. The DNA sequence follows: TGTGCCAGCAGCTTCCCTACTCACGACACTGAAGCTTTCTTT. Its translation reads: CASSFPTHDTEAFF.